The TCR beta chain under discussion was sequenced for a study of cytomegalovirus exposure and HLA in healthy donors. The V end lost 6 bases, the J end lost 3 bases, and 11 bases lay between the germline ends. This CDR3 is built from 13 residues. The germline gives CDR1 MDHEN, CDR2 SYDVKM. Data came from immunoSEQ multiplex PCR; TCRdb stores just in-frame clones and leaves some out. The sample includes 110,000 or so clones, about 85% seen only once; the top ten take more than 2.5%. Sequenced sample: PBMCs. The rearrangement uses TRBV28 and TRBJ1-1; a weak D match, TRBD1 (5 bases). The TCR sequence derives from a woman between 18 and 29 years old in good health and CMV-seronegative. This CDR3 is CASRRDSYTEAFF. CDR3 nucleotides: TGTGCCAGCAGGCGGGACTCTTACACTGAAGCTTTCTTT.